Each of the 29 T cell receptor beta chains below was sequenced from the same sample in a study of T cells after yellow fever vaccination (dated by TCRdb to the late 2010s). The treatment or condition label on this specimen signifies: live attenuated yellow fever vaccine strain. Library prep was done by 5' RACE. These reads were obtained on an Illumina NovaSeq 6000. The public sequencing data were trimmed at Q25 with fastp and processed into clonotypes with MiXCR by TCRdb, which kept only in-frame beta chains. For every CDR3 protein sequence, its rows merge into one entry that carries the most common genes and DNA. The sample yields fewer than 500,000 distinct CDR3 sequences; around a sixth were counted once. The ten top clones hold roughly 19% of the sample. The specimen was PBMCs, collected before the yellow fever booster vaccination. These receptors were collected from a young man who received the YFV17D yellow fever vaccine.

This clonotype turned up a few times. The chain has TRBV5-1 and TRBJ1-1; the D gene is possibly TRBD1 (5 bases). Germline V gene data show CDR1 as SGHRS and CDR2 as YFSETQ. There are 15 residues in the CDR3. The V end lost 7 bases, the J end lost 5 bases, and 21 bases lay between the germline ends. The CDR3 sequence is CASCSMAERGTEAFF. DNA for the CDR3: TGCGCCAGCTGCTCCATGGCCGAACGGGGGACTGAAGCTTTCTTT. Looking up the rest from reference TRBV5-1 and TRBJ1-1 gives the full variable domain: KAGVTQTPRYLIKTRGQQVTLSCSPISGHRSVSWYQQTPGQGLQFLFEYFSETQRNKGNFPGRFSGRQFSNSRSEMNVSTLELGDSALYLCASCSMAERGTEAFFGQGTRLTVV.

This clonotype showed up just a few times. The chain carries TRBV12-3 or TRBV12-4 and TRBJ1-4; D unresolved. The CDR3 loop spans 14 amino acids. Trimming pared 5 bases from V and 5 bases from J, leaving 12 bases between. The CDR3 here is CASSARRQNEKLFF. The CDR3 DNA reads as TGTGCCAGCAGTGCCCGGAGGCAGAATGAAAAACTGTTTTTT.

The CDR3: CASSPDRNYNEQFF. The CDR3 nucleotides are TGTGCCAGCAGCCCCGACAGGAACTACAATGAGCAGTTCTTC. The chain couples TRBV7-3 to TRBJ2-1; TRBD1 might be the D (6 bases). CDR3 length: 14 residues. Germline V lookup: CDR1 SGHTA, CDR2 FQGTGA. The V gene lost 5 bases and the J gene lost 3 bases, with 11 bases spanning the gap.

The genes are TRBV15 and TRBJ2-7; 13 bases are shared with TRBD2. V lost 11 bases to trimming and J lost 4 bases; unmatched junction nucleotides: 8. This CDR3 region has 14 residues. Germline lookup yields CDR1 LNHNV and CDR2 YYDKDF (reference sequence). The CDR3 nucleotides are TGTGCCCCTTGGACTAGCGGGGGCTATTACGAGCAGTACGTC. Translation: CAPWTSGGYYEQYV.

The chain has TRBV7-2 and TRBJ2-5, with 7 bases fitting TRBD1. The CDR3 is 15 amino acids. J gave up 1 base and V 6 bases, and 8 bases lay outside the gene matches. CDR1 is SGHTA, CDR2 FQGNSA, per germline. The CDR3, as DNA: TGTGCCAGCAGGCCAACACAGGGGCCCCAAGAGACCCAGTACTTC. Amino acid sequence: CASRPTQGPQETQYF.

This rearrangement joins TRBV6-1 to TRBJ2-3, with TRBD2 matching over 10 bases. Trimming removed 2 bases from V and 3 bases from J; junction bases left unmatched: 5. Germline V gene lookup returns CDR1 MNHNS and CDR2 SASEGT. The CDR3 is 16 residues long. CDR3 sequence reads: CASSELVAGGTDTQYF. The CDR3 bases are TGTGCCAGCAGTGAACTGGTAGCGGGGGGTACAGATACGCAGTATTTT.

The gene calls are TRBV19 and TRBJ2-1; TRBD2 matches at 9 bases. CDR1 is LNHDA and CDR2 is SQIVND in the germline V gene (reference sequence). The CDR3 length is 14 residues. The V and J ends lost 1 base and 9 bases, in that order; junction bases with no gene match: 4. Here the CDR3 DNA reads TGTGCCAGTAGTATAGGCGGGGGGGCCGGTGAGCAGTTCTTC. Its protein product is CASSIGGGAGEQFF.

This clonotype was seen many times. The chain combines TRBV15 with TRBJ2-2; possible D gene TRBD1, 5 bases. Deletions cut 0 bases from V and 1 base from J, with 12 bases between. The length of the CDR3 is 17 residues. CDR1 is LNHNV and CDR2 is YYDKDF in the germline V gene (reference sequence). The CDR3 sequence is CATSRDLGQGNTGELFF. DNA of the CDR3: TGTGCCACCAGCAGAGATTTGGGGCAGGGGAACACCGGGGAGCTGTTTTTT.

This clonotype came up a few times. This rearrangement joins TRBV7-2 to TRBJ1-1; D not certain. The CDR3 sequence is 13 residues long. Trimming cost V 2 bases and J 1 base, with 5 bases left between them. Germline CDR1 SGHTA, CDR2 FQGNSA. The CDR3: CASSLIGNTEAFF. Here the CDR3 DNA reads TGTGCCAGCAGCTTAATCGGGAACACTGAAGCTTTCTTT.

CDR3 amino acids: CASSLRFSYNSPLHF. The CDR3 DNA reads as TGTGCCAGCAGTTTGAGGTTCTCCTATAATTCACCCCTCCACTTT. V usage is TRBV27 and J usage is TRBJ1-6, with D unclear. The CDR3 is made up of 15 amino acids. The germline V and J ends were trimmed by 3 bases and 0 bases, with 6 bases remaining between them. CDR1 and CDR2 from the germline V gene are MNHEY and SMNVEV (reference sequence).

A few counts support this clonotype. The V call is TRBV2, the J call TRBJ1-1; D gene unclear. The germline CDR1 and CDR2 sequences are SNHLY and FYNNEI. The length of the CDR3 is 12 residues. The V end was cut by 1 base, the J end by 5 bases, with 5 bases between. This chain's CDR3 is CASSEVGTEAFF. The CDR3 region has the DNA TGTGCCAGCAGTGAAGTTGGTACTGAAGCTTTCTTT. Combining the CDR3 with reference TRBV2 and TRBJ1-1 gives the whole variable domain EPEVTQTPSHQVTQMGQEVILRCVPISNHLYFYWYRQILGQKVEFLVSFYNNEISEKSEIFDDQFSVERPDGSNFTLKIRSTKLEDSAMYFCASSEVGTEAFFGQGTRLTVV.

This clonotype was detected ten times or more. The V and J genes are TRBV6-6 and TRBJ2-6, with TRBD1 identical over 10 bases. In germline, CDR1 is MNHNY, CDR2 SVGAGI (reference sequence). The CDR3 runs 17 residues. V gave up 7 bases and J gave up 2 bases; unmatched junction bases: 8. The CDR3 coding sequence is TGTGCCAGCACTGACGCGACAGGGGGCGCTGGGGCCAACGTCCTGACTTTC. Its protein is CASTDATGGAGANVLTF.

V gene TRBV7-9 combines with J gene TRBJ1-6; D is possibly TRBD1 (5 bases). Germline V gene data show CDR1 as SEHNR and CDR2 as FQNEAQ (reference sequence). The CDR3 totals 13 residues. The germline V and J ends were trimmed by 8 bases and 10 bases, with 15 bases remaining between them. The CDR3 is CASALGGGSPLHF. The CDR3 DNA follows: TGTGCCAGCGCCCTGGGGGGGGGATCACCCCTCCACTTT.

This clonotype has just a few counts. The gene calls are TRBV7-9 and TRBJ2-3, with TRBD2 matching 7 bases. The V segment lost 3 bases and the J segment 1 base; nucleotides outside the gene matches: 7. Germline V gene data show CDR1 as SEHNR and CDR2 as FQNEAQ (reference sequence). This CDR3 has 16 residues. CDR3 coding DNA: TGTGCCAGCAGCTTGGGGAGCGGGGAAGGCACAGATACGCAGTATTTT. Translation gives CASSLGSGEGTDTQYF.

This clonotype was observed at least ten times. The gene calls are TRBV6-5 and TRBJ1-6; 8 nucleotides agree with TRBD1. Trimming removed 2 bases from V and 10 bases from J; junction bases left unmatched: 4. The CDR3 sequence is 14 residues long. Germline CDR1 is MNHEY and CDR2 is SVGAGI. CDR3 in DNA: TGTGCCAGCAGTTACGCACAGGGGGTCTCACCCCTCCACTTT. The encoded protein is CASSYAQGVSPLHF.

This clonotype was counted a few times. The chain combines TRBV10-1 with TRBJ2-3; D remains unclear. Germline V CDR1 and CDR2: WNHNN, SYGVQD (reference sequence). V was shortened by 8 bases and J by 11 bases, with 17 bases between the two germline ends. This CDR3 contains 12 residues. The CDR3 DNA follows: TGCGCCAGCTCTAACCGATCTAGGAGGCAGTATTTT. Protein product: CASSNRSRRQYF.

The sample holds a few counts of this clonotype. The CDR3 DNA is TGTGCCAGCAGCTTAGGAGGTGGGACAAATGAGCAGTTCTTC. Protein product: CASSLGGGTNEQFF. The chain recombines TRBV7-8 with TRBJ2-1; tentative D call: TRBD1 (6 bases). This CDR3 contains 14 residues. Looked up from germline, CDR1 is SGHVS and CDR2 is FQNEAQ. V was cut by 1 base and J by 7 bases, with 11 bases left in between.

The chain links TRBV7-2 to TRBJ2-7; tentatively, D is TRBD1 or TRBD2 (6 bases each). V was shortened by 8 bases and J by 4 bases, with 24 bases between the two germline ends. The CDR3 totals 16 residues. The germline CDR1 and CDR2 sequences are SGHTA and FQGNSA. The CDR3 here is CASSPRGGDIGYEQYF. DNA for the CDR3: TGTGCCAGCTCTCCGCGGGGTGGGGACATCGGGTACGAGCAGTACTTC.

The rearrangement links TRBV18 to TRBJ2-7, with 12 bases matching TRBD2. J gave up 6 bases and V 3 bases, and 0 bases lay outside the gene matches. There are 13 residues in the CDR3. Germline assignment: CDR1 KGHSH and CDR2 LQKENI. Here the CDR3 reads CASSPTSGGEQYF. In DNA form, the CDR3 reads TGTGCCAGCTCACCGACTAGCGGGGGCGAGCAGTACTTC.

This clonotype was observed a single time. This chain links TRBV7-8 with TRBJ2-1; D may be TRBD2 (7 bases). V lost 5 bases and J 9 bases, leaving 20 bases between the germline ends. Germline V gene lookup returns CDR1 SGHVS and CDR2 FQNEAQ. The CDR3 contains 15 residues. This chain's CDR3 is CASSLWGGRNIEQFF. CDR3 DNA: TGTGCCAGCAGCCTATGGGGGGGGCGAAATATTGAGCAGTTCTTC. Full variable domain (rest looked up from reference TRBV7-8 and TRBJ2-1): GAGVSQSPRYKVAKRGQDVALRCDPISGHVSLFWYQQALGQGPEFLTYFQNEAQLDKSGLPSDRFFAERPEGSVSTLKIQRTQQEDSAVYLCASSLWGGRNIEQFFGPGTRLTVL.

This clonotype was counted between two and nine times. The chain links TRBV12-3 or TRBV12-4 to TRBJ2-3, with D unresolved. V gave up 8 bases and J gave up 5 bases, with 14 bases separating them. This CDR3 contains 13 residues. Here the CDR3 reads CASGSRVEDTQYF. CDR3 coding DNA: TGTGCCAGCGGGTCCCGGGTGGAAGATACGCAGTATTTT.

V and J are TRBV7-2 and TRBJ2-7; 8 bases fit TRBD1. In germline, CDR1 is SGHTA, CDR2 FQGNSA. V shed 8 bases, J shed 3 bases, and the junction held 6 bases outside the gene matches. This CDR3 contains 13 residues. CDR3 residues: CASGGTGNYEQYF. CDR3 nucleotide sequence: TGTGCCAGCGGCGGGACAGGCAACTACGAGCAGTACTTC.

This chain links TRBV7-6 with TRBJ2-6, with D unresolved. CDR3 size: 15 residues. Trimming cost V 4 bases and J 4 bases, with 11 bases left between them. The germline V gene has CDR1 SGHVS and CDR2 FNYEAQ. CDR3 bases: TGTGCCAGCAGCTCCCGGACGGTCGGGGCCAACGTCCTGACTTTC. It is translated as CASSSRTVGANVLTF. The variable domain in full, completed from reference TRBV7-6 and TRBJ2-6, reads GAGVSQSPRYKVTKRGQDVALRCDPISGHVSLYWYRQALGQGPEFLTYFNYEAQQDKSGLPNDRFSAERPEGSISTLTIQRTEQRDSAMYRCASSSRTVGANVLTFGAGSRLTVL.

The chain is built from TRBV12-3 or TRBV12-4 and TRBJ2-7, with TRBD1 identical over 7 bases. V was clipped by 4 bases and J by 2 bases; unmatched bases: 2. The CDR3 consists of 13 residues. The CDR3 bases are TGTGCCAGCAGTTCCACAGGGGCCTACGAGCAGTACGTC. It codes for CASSSTGAYEQYV.

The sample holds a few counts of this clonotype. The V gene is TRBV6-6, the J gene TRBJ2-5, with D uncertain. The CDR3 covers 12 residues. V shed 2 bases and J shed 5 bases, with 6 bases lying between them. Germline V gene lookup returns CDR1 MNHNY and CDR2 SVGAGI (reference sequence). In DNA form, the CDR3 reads TGTGCCAGCAGTTACGTGGCGGAGACCCAGTACTTC. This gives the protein CASSYVAETQYF.

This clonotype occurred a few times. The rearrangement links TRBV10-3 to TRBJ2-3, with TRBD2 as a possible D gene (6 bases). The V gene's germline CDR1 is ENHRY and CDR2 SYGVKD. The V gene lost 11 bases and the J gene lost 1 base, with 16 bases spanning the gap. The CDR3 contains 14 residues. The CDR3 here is CAAATPGGTDTQYF. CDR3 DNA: TGTGCCGCCGCTACCCCGGGGGGCACAGATACGCAGTATTTT.

The CDR3 is CAWSVQWGNTEAFF. CDR3 bases: TGTGCCTGGAGTGTCCAGTGGGGGAACACTGAAGCTTTCTTT. V usage is TRBV30 and J usage is TRBJ1-1; no firm D call. CDR3 length: 14 residues. The V and J ends lost 0 bases and 1 base respectively, with 9 bases between them. Germline V gene lookup returns CDR1 GTSNPN and CDR2 SVGIG (reference sequence).

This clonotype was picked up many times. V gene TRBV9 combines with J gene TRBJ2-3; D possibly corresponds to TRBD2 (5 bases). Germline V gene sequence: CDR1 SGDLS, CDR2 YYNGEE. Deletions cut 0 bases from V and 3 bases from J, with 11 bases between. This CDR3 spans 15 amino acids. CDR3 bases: TGTGCCAGCAGCGTAGAACCAGGAGGAACAGATACGCAGTATTTT. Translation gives CASSVEPGGTDTQYF.

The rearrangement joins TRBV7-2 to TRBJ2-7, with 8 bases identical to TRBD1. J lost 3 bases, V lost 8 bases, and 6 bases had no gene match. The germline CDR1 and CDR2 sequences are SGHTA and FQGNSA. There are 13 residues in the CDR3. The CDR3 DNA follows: TGTGCCAGCCAGGGGACAGGAGTCTACGAGCAGTACTTC. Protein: CASQGTGVYEQYF.